The source of this T cell receptor (beta chain) is a study of cytotoxic CD8 clonotypes in ibrutinib-treated CLL. Study-wide background: Of a cohort that held some eleven relapsed/refractory and around 14 treatment-naive patients, 17 were IGHV unmutated. Overall, around 25 responses were partial and 2 complete; following median around 70 months, 14 patients stayed remitted and about 12 progressed.

Study-wide results and caveats: Private clonotypes, not public ones, expanded at ibrutinib response.

Method: immunoSEQ multiplex PCR; TCRdb's copy keeps in-frame clones and lacks some. Of some 150,000 clones listed, about 75% are singletons. Of note for this clone: The antigen is unknown.

Frozen PBMC stocks contributed roughly 2 micrograms of genomic DNA to the TCR beta libraries. The ends were cut back, 4 bases at V and 8 bases at J, with 14 bases in the middle. CDR1 is MNHEY and CDR2 is SMNVEV in the germline V gene (reference sequence). The CDR3 is 14 amino acids. This receptor was taken from a human donor with chronic lymphocytic leukemia. The J gene is TRBJ1-4, the V gene TRBV27, with no clear D. The source was PBMCs, collected after 24 months of ibrutinib treatment. The chain's CDR3 is CASSWGGIGEKLFF. As DNA, the CDR3 is TGTGCCAGCAGTTGGGGAGGGATTGGAGAAAAACTGTTTTTT.